This is a list of T cell receptor beta chains from one sample in a study of OX40 agonist ivuxolimab in advanced cancers. Repertoires were generated with immunoSEQ multiplex PCR, while TCRdb's copy carries only in-frame clones and drops some. Of under 85,000 clones in the sample, around 94% are singletons; the top ten hold more than 9.5%. The sequencing used CD4+ or CD8+ T cells sorted from blood, collected in a trial of the OX40 agonist ivuxolimab. The origin of the receptors is an adult with an advanced solid tumor such as melanoma, head and neck, liver or kidney cancer. Both conserved end residues are part of each CDR3. Each record gives: V gene, clone size, D gene, J gene, CDR3 DNA, CDR3 protein. A D gene is named only where the DNA matches it firmly. Only part of the rows carry a size: once, few, many, or a class if the clone is expanded.

TRBV30	-	-	TRBJ2-7	TGTGCCTGGAGTACCGGGAGCTCCTACGAGCAGTACTTC	CAWSTGSSYEQYF
TRBV4-3	-	-	TRBJ2-7	TGCGCCAGCAGCCCAGACACAAGTTCGACCTACGAGCAGTACTTC	CASSPDTSSTYEQYF
TRBV10-3	-	-	TRBJ2-5	TGTGCCATCAGTGATTTCCAGGGACAAGAGACCCAGTACTTC	CAISDFQGQETQYF
TRBV29-1	once	TRBD1	TRBJ2-1	TGCACCGGGACAGGGGCCTACAATGAGCAGTTCTTC	CTGTGAYNEQFF
TRBV11-3	-	-	TRBJ1-1	TGTGCCAGCAGCTTAGGACGCGGCACTGAAGCTTTCTTT	CASSLGRGTEAFF
TRBV29-1	once	-	TRBJ1-1	TGCAGCGTTACAACAGGGTATAAGAACACTGAAGCTTTCTTT	CSVTTGYKNTEAFF
TRBV6-4	-	-	TRBJ2-1	TGTGCCAGCAGTGCGGGACCCTACAATGAGCAGTTCTTC	CASSAGPYNEQFF
TRBV28	-	-	TRBJ2-5	TGTGCCACCCTGTGGGGAGGAAGATATGCGGTACAAGAGACCCAGTACTTC	CATLWGGRYAVQETQYF
TRBV19	-	-	TRBJ2-7	TGTGCCAGTAGGACGGAGAGGGGAGGCTCCTACGAGCAGTACTTC	CASRTERGGSYEQYF
TRBV6-5	-	TRBD1	TRBJ1-2	TGTGCCAGCAATAGCAACAGGGGGCTGAGCGGCTACACCTTC	CASNSNRGLSGYTF
TRBV7-6	-	-	TRBJ2-1	TGTGCCAGCAGCTCCCCGGGACCCTACAATGAGCAGTTCTTC	CASSSPGPYNEQFF
TRBV7-3	-	TRBD2	TRBJ2-2	TGTGCCAGCAGCGCCTCCAGATCCGGGACTAGCGGGAGGGCCGGTTTCGCCGGGGAGCTGTTTTTT	CASSASRSGTSGRAGFAGELFF
TRBV29-1	-	-	TRBJ2-5	TGCAGCGTTGAAGAGGGGGCGGGACAAGAGACCCAGTACTTC	CSVEEGAGQETQYF
TRBV27	-	-	TRBJ1-2	TGTGCCAGCAGTCCGAAGATCGGGTTCTATGGCTACACCTTC	CASSPKIGFYGYTF
TRBV28	-	TRBD1	TRBJ2-1	TGTGCCAGCAGTTTTTTCCCCACCTCCTGGACAGGCGCCAATGAGCAGTTCTTC	CASSFFPTSWTGANEQFF
TRBV7-2	-	-	TRBJ2-7	TGTGCCAGCAGCTCGAGGCCCCAGGGGTACGAGCAGTACTTC	CASSSRPQGYEQYF
TRBV9	once	-	TRBJ1-1	TGTGCCAGCAGCGTAGGACGGGGGAACACTGAAGCTTTCTTT	CASSVGRGNTEAFF
TRBV10-2	-	TRBD2	TRBJ2-2	TGCGCCAGCAGGGCTGGACTAGCGTCCGGGGAGCTGTTTTTT	CASRAGLASGELFF
TRBV7-2	-	-	TRBJ2-4	TGTGCCAGCAGCCCTTACGGGGGCGGCCTCAAAAACATTCAGTACTTC	CASSPYGGGLKNIQYF
TRBV11-2	-	-	TRBJ2-7	TGTGCCAGCAGCTTAAAGGGGGTTGGTAGCTGGTACGAGCAGTACTTC	CASSLKGVGSWYEQYF
TRBV2	few	-	TRBJ1-4	TGTGCCAGCGAGACCGAACAGGGCCTTAATGAAAAACTGTTTTTT	CASETEQGLNEKLFF
TRBV4-2	-	-	TRBJ2-7	TGTGCCAGCAGCCAAGAAGGGGGGCAGCTCACCTACGAGCAGTACTTC	CASSQEGGQLTYEQYF
TRBV6-1	-	-	TRBJ2-1	TGTGCCAGCAGTGAAGGGGTCAGGGACCTTTGGGATGAGCAGTTCTTC	CASSEGVRDLWDEQFF
TRBV4-1	-	-	TRBJ2-1	TGCGCCAGCAGCTCCTCCGCCCGTGGATCTGAGCAGTTCTTC	CASSSSARGSEQFF
TRBV11-2	-	TRBD1	TRBJ2-7	TGTGCCAGCAGCTCCAGACAGGGTGGCTACGAGCAGTACTTC	CASSSRQGGYEQYF
TRBV15	-	-	TRBJ2-4	TGTGCCACCAGCAGTGGACTAGCCAAAAACATTCAGTACTTC	CATSSGLAKNIQYF
TRBV9	-	TRBD2	TRBJ2-1	TGTGCCAGCAGCGTCAGACTAGCGGGAGGGCCGGACCCCTACAATGAGCAGTTCTTC	CASSVRLAGGPDPYNEQFF
TRBV5-6	-	-	TRBJ1-5	TGTGCCAGCAGCTTTCGCACTGGGTTCGGTCAGCCCCAGCATTTT	CASSFRTGFGQPQHF
TRBV4-3	-	TRBD2	TRBJ2-3	TGCGCCAGCAGCCATGGGACTAGCGGAACAGGTACGCAGTATTTT	CASSHGTSGTGTQYF